A selection of T cell receptor beta chains follows, all from one sample in a study of cytomegalovirus exposure and HLA in healthy donors. Data came from immunoSEQ multiplex PCR; TCRdb stores just in-frame clones and leaves some out. Of more than 100,000 clones detected, approximately 75% appear once; the ten largest clones hold approximately 1%. Sequencing was done on a sample of PBMCs. The receptor source for this set is a male donor in good health and CMV-seronegative. Each CDR3 is given with its conserved first and last residue. The D gene is left open where the match is weak. Not every row has a clone size; where given, it reads once, few, many or a size class.

size,V,J,D,CDR3,DNA
-,TRBV6-5,TRBJ2-7,-,CASSFEREQYF,TGTGCCAGCAGTTTTGAGCGGGAGCAGTACTTC
-,TRBV6-5,TRBJ1-3,-,CASKRQDSSGNTIYF,TGTGCCAGCAAAAGACAGGACTCCTCTGGAAACACCATATATTTT
few,TRBV7-2,TRBJ1-6,TRBD1,CASSFGTDSPLHF,TGTGCCAGCAGCTTTGGGACAGACTCACCCCTCCACTTT
once,TRBV6-6,TRBJ1-1,-,CASSYNSQDTEAFF,TGTGCCAGCAGTTATAACAGCCAAGACACTGAAGCTTTCTTT
-,TRBV5-6,TRBJ1-5,TRBD1,CASSLGIGGSLNQPQHF,TGTGCCAGCAGCTTGGGTATAGGGGGCTCATTAAACCAGCCCCAGCATTTT
-,TRBV18,TRBJ2-5,TRBD2,CASSPGTRQETQYF,TGTGCCAGCTCACCTGGGACTAGGCAAGAGACCCAGTACTTC
-,TRBV6-1,TRBJ2-3,-,CASSSSRDTQYF,TGTGCCAGCAGTAGTTCACGGGATACGCAGTATTTT
-,TRBV5-6,TRBJ1-2,-,CASSPGRGQGTYNYGYTF,TGTGCCAGCAGCCCAGGGCGGGGCCAGGGCACCTATAACTATGGCTACACCTTC
many,TRBV5-6,TRBJ1-3,-,CASSEGNTIYF,TGTGCCAGCAGCGAGGGAAACACCATATATTTT
many,TRBV6-5,TRBJ2-7,-,CASSYGQAFYEQYF,TGTGCCAGCAGTTACGGGCAGGCGTTCTACGAGCAGTACTTC
-,TRBV19,TRBJ1-6,-,CASSTHGGTLRPPLHF,TGTGCCAGTAGTACTCACGGAGGAACCCTGCGGCCACCCCTCCACTTT
-,TRBV4-3,TRBJ1-3,-,CASSQVKSNSGNTIYF,TGCGCCAGCAGCCAAGTTAAGAGCAACTCTGGAAACACCATATATTTT
-,TRBV5-1,TRBJ2-7,-,CASSPGGGPVSYEQYF,TGCGCCAGCAGCCCAGGAGGGGGCCCTGTCTCCTACGAGCAGTACTTC
-,TRBV7-9,TRBJ1-4,TRBD1,CASSLQGTGEKLFF,TGTGCCAGCAGCTTACAGGGGACAGGGGAAAAACTGTTTTTT
-,TRBV5-8,TRBJ1-3,-,CASSLRQSSGNTIYF,TGTGCCAGCAGCTTGAGACAGTCCTCTGGAAACACCATATATTTT
-,TRBV9,TRBJ2-1,TRBD2,CASSAGGGDNEQFF,TGTGCCAGCAGCGCGGGCGGGGGAGACAATGAGCAGTTCTTC
few,TRBV4-3,TRBJ1-1,-,CASSQDPLVNTEAFF,TGCGCCAGCAGCCAAGATCCGCTAGTTAACACTGAAGCTTTCTTT
-,TRBV18,TRBJ2-5,-,CASSRKTSGETQYF,TGTGCCAGCTCACGAAAGACTAGTGGGGAGACCCAGTACTTC
few,TRBV13,TRBJ2-7,-,CASSYSPDGRPYEQYF,TGTGCCAGCAGCTACTCTCCGGACGGGAGACCCTACGAGCAGTACTTC
-,TRBV18,TRBJ1-5,-,CASSPSRGQSNQPQHF,TGTGCCAGCTCACCAAGCAGGGGACAAAGCAATCAGCCCCAGCATTTT
few,TRBV27,TRBJ1-1,-,CASSLKGGDTEAFF,TGTGCCAGCAGTTTAAAGGGGGGGGACACTGAAGCTTTCTTT
-,TRBV7-6,TRBJ1-5,TRBD1,CASSLAPDREQHF,TGTGCCAGCAGCTTAGCCCCAGACAGGGAGCAGCATTTT
-,TRBV6-1,TRBJ1-3,-,CASSLGLFSGNTIYF,TGTGCCAGCAGTTTGGGACTATTCTCTGGAAACACCATATATTTT
-,TRBV11-3,TRBJ1-6,-,CASSLVRNSPLHF,TGTGCCAGCAGCTTAGTCCGTAATTCACCCCTCCACTTT
few,TRBV4-2,TRBJ2-2,TRBD2,CASSQDPGLVSGELFF,TGTGCCAGCAGCCAAGATCCCGGACTAGTCTCCGGGGAGCTGTTTTTT
-,TRBV9,TRBJ1-3,TRBD1,CASSVGTGGIGNTIYF,TGTGCCAGCAGCGTAGGAACAGGGGGGATTGGAAACACCATATATTTT
few,TRBV5-6,TRBJ2-7,TRBD1,CASRKRTGGYEQYF,TGTGCCAGCAGAAAGCGGACAGGGGGCTACGAGCAGTACTTC
-,TRBV6-5,TRBJ1-4,-,CASSYGSGWSGEKLFF,TGTGCCAGCAGTTACGGTTCAGGGTGGAGTGGAGAAAAACTGTTTTTT